This TCR beta chain is from a study of T-cell memory formation after mild COVID-19. This clonotype was recorded a few times. TCRdb independently ran MiXCR on the 5' RACE reads; one entry per CDR3 protein. The sample shows under 200,000 distinct CDR3 sequences, roughly 12% of them seen only once. The CDR3 sequence is 19 residues long. Germline lookup yields CDR1 SGHTA and CDR2 FQGNSA. The ends were cut back, 3 bases at V and 3 bases at J, with 24 bases in the middle. The genes are TRBV7-2 and TRBJ2-1; tentative D call: TRBD2 (6 bases). This sequence originates from a man younger than 35 who had mild COVID-19 (a few samples of this study predate the infection). Cell type and time point are not known. Sequencing input: PBMCs or a T cell subset sorted from them (not recorded which). CDR3 in DNA: TGTGCCAGCAGCTTTAGGCTGCTAGCGTCGCTGCCTGGCTACAATGAGCAGTTCTTC. As protein: CASSFRLLASLPGYNEQFF.